This T cell receptor beta chain came from a study of vaccination and CD4 T cells after COVID-19. Findings of the study overall: In convalescent patients, a median roughly 84% of post-vaccine SARS-CoV-2-reactive clones appeared only after vaccination.

CD4+ T cells that had been cultured provided DNA sequenced with the Oncomine TCR Beta short-read assay. TCRdb reprocessed the PCR reads with MiXCR, giving one entry per CDR3 protein. The table lists 15,000 to 18,000 distinct CDR3 sequences, roughly 58% of them singletons. This clonotype was detected a few times. Its target is unknown. This CDR3 spans 14 amino acids. V lost 2 bases and J lost 5, with 12 bases in between. Germline V gives CDR1 SEHNR, CDR2 FQNEAQ (reference sequence). The treatment denotes: roughly 11-day PBMC culture with coronavirus spike peptide pools or control peptides (ViraFEST assay).

The gene calls are TRBV7-9 and TRBJ1-2; a weak D match, TRBD1 (5 bases). The receptor was isolated from a human donor who had recovered from COVID-19. Input material: CD4+ T cells from blood, cultured in vitro. Written as DNA, the CDR3 is TGTGCCAGCAGCTTACAGGGACCGACTTATGGCTACACCTTC. This encodes CASSLQGPTYGYTF.